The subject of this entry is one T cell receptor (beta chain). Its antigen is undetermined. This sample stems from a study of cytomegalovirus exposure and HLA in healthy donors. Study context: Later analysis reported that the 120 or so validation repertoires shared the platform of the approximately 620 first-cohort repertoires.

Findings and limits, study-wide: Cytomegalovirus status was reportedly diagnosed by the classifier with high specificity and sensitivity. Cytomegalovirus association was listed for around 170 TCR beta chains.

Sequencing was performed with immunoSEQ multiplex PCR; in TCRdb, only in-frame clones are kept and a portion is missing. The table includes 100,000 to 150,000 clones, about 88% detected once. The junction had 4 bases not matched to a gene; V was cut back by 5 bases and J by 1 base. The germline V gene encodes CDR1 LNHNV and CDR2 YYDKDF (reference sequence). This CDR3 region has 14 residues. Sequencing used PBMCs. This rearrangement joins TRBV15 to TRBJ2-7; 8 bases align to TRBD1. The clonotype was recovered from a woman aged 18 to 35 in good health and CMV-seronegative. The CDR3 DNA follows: TGTGCCACCAGCGGGACAGGTCCTTCCTACGAGCAGTACTTC. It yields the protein CATSGTGPSYEQYF.